This is a list of T cell receptor beta chains from one sample in a study of early T cells in non-severe SARS-CoV-2 infection. TCRdb reanalysed the 5' RACE reads using MiXCR and keeps one entry per CDR3 protein. Of tens of thousands of distinct CDR3 sequences listed, approximately 5% are singletons. Sequencing was performed on whole blood. The origin of the receptors is an adult who was a healthcare worker with PCR-confirmed SARS-CoV-2 infection or an uninfected control (not recorded which). The conserved cysteine and the conserved F or W are not part of the CDR3 here.

cdr3_aa	j_call	v_call
ASTEGGVGTQY	TRBJ2-5	TRBV2
SARGLQGTAYTKVYEQY	TRBJ2-7	TRBV20-1
ASSPHRDRVQETQY	TRBJ2-5	TRBV7-2
SAILGSGRSYEQY	TRBJ2-7	TRBV20-1
ATPGQGGNEQF	TRBJ2-1	TRBV7-9
ASSFSDGPYEQY	TRBJ2-7	TRBV11-2
ASSKVQLGSGNTIY	TRBJ1-3	TRBV21-1
ASSGTGGIDTQY	TRBJ2-3	TRBV6-4
ASSLGTARYEQY	TRBJ2-7	TRBV7-9
SVEQGANTEAF	TRBJ1-1	TRBV29-1
ASSQDRSGGSYEQY	TRBJ2-7	TRBV4-2
AISNRLAGGKSNTGELF	TRBJ2-2	TRBV10-3
SVVVNTEAF	TRBJ1-1	TRBV29-1
ASSSTRGSNYGYT	TRBJ1-2	TRBV5-4
ASSQASRAANEKLF	TRBJ1-4	TRBV4-3